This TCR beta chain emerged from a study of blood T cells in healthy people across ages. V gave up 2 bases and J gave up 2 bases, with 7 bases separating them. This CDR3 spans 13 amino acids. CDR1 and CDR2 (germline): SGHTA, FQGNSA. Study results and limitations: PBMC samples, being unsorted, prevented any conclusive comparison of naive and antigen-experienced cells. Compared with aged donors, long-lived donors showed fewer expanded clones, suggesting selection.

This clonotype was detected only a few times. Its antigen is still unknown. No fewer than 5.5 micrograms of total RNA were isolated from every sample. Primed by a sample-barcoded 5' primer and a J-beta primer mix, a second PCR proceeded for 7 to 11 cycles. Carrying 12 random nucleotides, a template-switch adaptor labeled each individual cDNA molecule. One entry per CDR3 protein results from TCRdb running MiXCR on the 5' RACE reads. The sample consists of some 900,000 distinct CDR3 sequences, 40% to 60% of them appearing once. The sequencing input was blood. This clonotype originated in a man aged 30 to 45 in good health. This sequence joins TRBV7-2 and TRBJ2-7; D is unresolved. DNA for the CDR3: TGTGCCAGCAGCTTAACTAAACCCTACGAGCAGTACTTC. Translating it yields CASSLTKPYEQYF.